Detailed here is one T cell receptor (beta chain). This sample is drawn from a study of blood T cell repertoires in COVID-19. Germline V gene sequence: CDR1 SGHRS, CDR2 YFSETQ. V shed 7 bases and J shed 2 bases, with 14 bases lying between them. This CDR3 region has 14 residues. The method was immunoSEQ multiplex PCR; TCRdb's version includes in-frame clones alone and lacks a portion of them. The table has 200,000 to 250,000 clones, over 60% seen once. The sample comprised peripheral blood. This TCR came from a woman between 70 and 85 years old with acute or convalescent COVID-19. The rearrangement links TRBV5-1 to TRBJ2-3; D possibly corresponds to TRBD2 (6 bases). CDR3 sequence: CASRTPGDTDTQYF. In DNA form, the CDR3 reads TGCGCCAGCCGGACCCCGGGAGACACAGATACGCAGTATTTT.